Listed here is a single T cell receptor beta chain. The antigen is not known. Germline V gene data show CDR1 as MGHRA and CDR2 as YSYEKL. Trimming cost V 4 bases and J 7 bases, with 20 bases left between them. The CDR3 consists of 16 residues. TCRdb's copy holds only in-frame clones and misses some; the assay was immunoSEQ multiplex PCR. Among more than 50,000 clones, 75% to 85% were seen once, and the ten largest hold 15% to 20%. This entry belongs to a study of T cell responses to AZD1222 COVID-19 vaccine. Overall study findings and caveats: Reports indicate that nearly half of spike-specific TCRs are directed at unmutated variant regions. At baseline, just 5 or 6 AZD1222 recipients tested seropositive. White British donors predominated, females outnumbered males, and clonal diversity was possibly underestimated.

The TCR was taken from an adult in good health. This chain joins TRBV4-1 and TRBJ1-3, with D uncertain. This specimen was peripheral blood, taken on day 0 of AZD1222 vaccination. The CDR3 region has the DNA TGCGCCAGCAGCCTCCATCAGGCCGAGGGATTCAACACCATATATTTT. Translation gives CASSLHQAEGFNTIYF.